These 18 T cell receptor beta chains share one sample of origin, sequenced in a study of human T cells and chemical hapten exposure. Described time point: patch test 1, 2 weeks after DPC sensitization. Stated treatment: therapeutic diphenylcyclopropenone sensitization with weekly scalp DPC. MiXCR, run by TCRdb on the RACE reads, gives a single entry per CDR3 protein. The repertoire consists of tens of thousands of distinct CDR3 sequences, with about 11% occurring once and the leading ten covering about 2.4%. Specimen: whole blood, collected in connection with sensitization to the hapten diphenylcyclopropenone (DPC). Receptor source: a middle-aged man with alopecia areata. Some clones in this sample may be carry-over from other donors' samples.

This clonotype was seen more than once but under ten times. The chain combines TRBV7-2 with TRBJ2-6; D might be TRBD2 (5 bases). CDR3 length equals 16 residues. V lost 3 bases and J 0 bases, leaving 9 bases between the germline ends. From germline, CDR1 is SGHTA and CDR2 FQGNSA. CDR3 region: CASSFEGSSGANVLTF. The CDR3 DNA follows: TGTGCCAGCAGCTTTGAAGGGAGCTCTGGGGCCAACGTCCTGACTTTC.

Many counts were recorded for this clonotype. The chain combines TRBV9 with TRBJ2-3; D gene uncertain. CDR1 and CDR2 from the germline V gene are SGDLS and YYNGEE. The V end lost 0 bases, the J end lost 4 bases, and 6 bases lay between the germline ends. CDR3 length: 13 amino acids. The CDR3 reads CASSVGRADTQYF. Written as DNA, the CDR3 is TGTGCCAGCAGCGTAGGGCGAGCAGATACGCAGTATTTT.

This clonotype turned up a few times. The chain's CDR3 is CSVGQGAEKLFF. The CDR3 DNA is TGCAGCGTTGGACAGGGTGCTGAAAAACTGTTTTTT. This chain uses TRBV29-1 with TRBJ1-4; 7 bases align to TRBD1. The CDR3 is 12 residues long. V dropped 4 bases and J dropped 7; count of bases not matched to a gene: 3. The V gene's germline CDR1 is SQVTM and CDR2 ANQGSEA.

Here the CDR3 reads CASSLSSGSRYEQYF. CDR3 coding DNA: TGTGCCAGCAGCTTATCTAGCGGGAGCCGTTATGAGCAGTACTTC. V and J are TRBV7-2 and TRBJ2-7, with 10 bases lining up with TRBD2. V shed 2 bases and J 7 bases; nucleotides not matched to a gene: 8. The CDR3 sequence is 15 residues long. Per the germline V gene, CDR1 is SGHTA and CDR2 is FQGNSA.

This clonotype was counted at least ten times. The chain is built from TRBV6-5 and TRBJ1-6; 9 nucleotides line up with TRBD1. Trimming at V came to 2 bases and at J to 0 bases, leaving 8 bases not matched to a gene. This CDR3 comprises 19 residues. Germline-derived CDR1 and CDR2 are MNHEY and SVGAGI. Written as DNA, the CDR3 is TGTGCCAGCAGTTACACAGGACAGGGGACGGGCTCCTATAATTCACCCCTCCACTTT. Its translation: CASSYTGQGTGSYNSPLHF.

This clonotype has only one observation. This chain joins TRBV27 and TRBJ2-7; unclear D gene. V lost 3 bases, J lost 0 bases, and 15 bases lay in between. Germline V CDR1 and CDR2: MNHEY, SMNVEV (reference sequence). This CDR3 spans 16 amino acids. The DNA for the CDR3 is TGTGCCAGCAGTTTTTTGAATGGCGGTTTCTCCTACGAGCAGTACTTC. The encoded protein is CASSFLNGGFSYEQYF.

The chain combines TRBV9 with TRBJ1-1; tentative D call: TRBD1 (5 bases). Trimming left V 2 bases short and J 6 bases short, with 14 bases between. The CDR3 is 14 amino acids. Per germline, CDR1 SGDLS and CDR2 YYNGEE. The CDR3 sequence is CASSVTDRGAEAFF. CDR3 sequence (DNA): TGTGCCAGCAGCGTTACAGACAGAGGGGCTGAAGCTTTCTTT.

This rearrangement joins TRBV28 to TRBJ2-3; D gene unclear. Trimming stripped 4 bases from V and 1 base from J, with 15 bases between. CDR1 MDHEN and CDR2 SYDVKM come from the germline V gene. The CDR3 is 16 residues long. The CDR3 region is CASSSPSRSGTDTQYF. Written as DNA, the CDR3 is TGTGCCAGCAGTTCCCCGTCCAGGTCCGGCACAGATACGCAGTATTTT.

This chain joins TRBV5-1 and TRBJ1-4; D might be TRBD1 (6 bases). The CDR3 runs to 14 residues. Per germline, CDR1 SGHRS and CDR2 YFSETQ. The V gene lost 4 bases and the J gene lost 4 bases, with 11 bases spanning the gap. The CDR3 DNA follows: TGCGCCAGCAGCGTACAGGGAGGTAATGAAAAACTGTTTTTT. Its protein product is CASSVQGGNEKLFF.

This clonotype was picked up many times. V and J are TRBV3-1 and TRBJ1-5, with D unresolved. There are 12 residues in the CDR3. V was pared by 5 bases and J by 5 bases, with 7 bases between. CDR1 is LGHDT, CDR2 YNNKEL, per germline (reference sequence). The CDR3 loop reads CASSAGDQPQHF. The CDR3 DNA reads as TGTGCCAGCAGCGCGGGCGATCAGCCCCAGCATTTT.

This clonotype has more than one count but fewer than ten. The CDR3 region has the DNA TGTGCCAGCAGCTTCCGGCGGGTAGTAGCGGGAGAGAATGAGCAGTTCTTC. This translates into CASSFRRVVAGENEQFF. This chain connects TRBV7-2 to TRBJ2-1, with 9 bases lining up with TRBD2. The CDR3 has 17 amino acids. The germline CDR1 and CDR2 sequences are SGHTA and FQGNSA. V was clipped by 3 bases and J by 7 bases; unmatched bases: 13.

This clonotype has a count of ten or more. The chain employs TRBV20-1 and TRBJ1-5; D remains ambiguous. Looked up from germline, CDR1 is DFQATT and CDR2 is SNEGSKA (reference sequence). With 0 bases removed from V and 9 bases from J, the gap between germline ends came to 18 bases. The CDR3 is 15 residues long. Written as DNA, the CDR3 is TGCAGTGCTAGAGATCGCGGGCAGGCCTCAGGGCCCCAGCATTTT. Its protein is CSARDRGQASGPQHF.

This clonotype has only a few counts. This sequence joins TRBV19 and TRBJ2-1; D uncertain. Germline CDR1 and CDR2: LNHDA and SQIVND (reference sequence). The CDR3 is 14 amino acids. The V and J ends lost 10 bases and 4 bases respectively, with 17 bases between them. CDR3 in amino acids: CATVPTSGYNEQFF. CDR3 DNA sequence: TGTGCCACCGTCCCTACCTCTGGGTACAATGAGCAGTTCTTC.

The chain employs TRBV4-3 and TRBJ1-2, with unresolved D. Germline-derived CDR1 and CDR2 are LGHNA and YSLEER. This CDR3 region has 15 residues. The ends were cut back, 2 bases at V and 6 bases at J, with 16 bases in the middle. For the CDR3, the DNA is TGCGCCAGCAGCCAAACTTCCGGGTCCGACCATGGCTACACCTTC. Protein sequence: CASSQTSGSDHGYTF.

The table lists this clonotype with a few counts. The chain uses TRBV5-5 and TRBJ2-7, with 7 bases that match TRBD2. With 0 bases clipped from V and 5 bases from J, the junction kept 8 bases outside the gene matches. The CDR3 spans 15 residues. Germline CDR1 is SGHKS and CDR2 is YYEKEE (reference sequence). CDR3 coding DNA: TGTGCCAGCAGCTTGGTGTGGGAGGGCTTCAACGAGCAGTACGTC. Translation gives CASSLVWEGFNEQYV.

This clonotype was seen just once. This chain uses TRBV6-5 with TRBJ2-2, with D hard to call. V was trimmed by 6 bases and J by 0 bases, leaving 8 bases between them. The CDR3 contains 14 residues. Germline-derived CDR1 and CDR2 are MNHEY and SVGAGI. The CDR3 nucleotides are TGTGCCAGCAGAAGGAAATCGAACACCGGGGAGCTGTTTTTT. Amino acids: CASRRKSNTGELFF.

This chain uses TRBV7-8 with TRBJ2-3; 9 bases map to TRBD1. This CDR3 is built from 16 residues. Germline values: CDR1 SGHVS, CDR2 FQNEAQ. The trim removed 5 bases at V and 4 bases at J, leaving 10 bases unmatched. The CDR3 loop reads CASSPRDRVYPDTQYF. CDR3 coding DNA: TGTGCCAGCAGCCCAAGGGACAGGGTATATCCAGATACGCAGTATTTT.

A few counts support this clonotype. The chain recombines TRBV6-6 with TRBJ1-4, with a tentative D call TRBD1 (6 bases). This CDR3 has 15 amino acids. In germline, CDR1 is MNHNY, CDR2 SVGAGI (reference sequence). With 6 bases removed from V and 4 bases from J, the gap between germline ends came to 15 bases. The CDR3 region has the DNA TGTGCCAGCAGCCCCGCGGGGGGCAATAATGAAAAACTGTTTTTT. Translation: CASSPAGGNNEKLFF.